This T cell receptor (beta chain) was retrieved from a study of blood T cell repertoires in COVID-19 (dated by TCRdb to the early 2020s). For the study in its entirety: Samples covering the acute and convalescent phases of COVID-19 were provided by collaborators in the United States, Italy and Spain. The dataset comprised deeply sampled blood TCRbeta repertoires from subjects exposed to, actively infected with, or recovered from COVID-19. HLA class I and class II types, where available, came from metadata supplied by the sample provider rather than from assay-based typing. The samples were drawn from two sources: the first 160 participants of the ongoing ImmuneRACE study, and fewer than 1,500 subjects contributed by 6 global collaborators. The repertoires were released in a freely available public database intended as a resource for research on the immune response to SARS-CoV-2. Nearly every sample came with metadata listing a de-identified subject ID, COVID-19 status, age in years and sex. The material from the prospective study consisted of cDNA or gDNA derived from T cells, B-cell-depleted T cells, or PBMCs. What the study reported, not specific to this receptor: The amount of clinical and demographic metadata varied by source and participant and was provided uncurated.

Note on this clone: Its cognate antigen has yet to be identified. Per-nucleotide qualities are absent, and no much larger clonotype sits a single base away.

A distance of 12 bases separates the germline ends of V and J, which lose 9 bases and 8 bases respectively. CDR1 and CDR2 are read off the germline V gene as KGHDR and SFDVKD. The CDR3 sequence holds 12 residues, the cysteine and phenylalanine included. Only the CDR3 DNA is retained, 36 bases long and in frame from the first base. The immunoSEQ Assay, a bias-controlled multiplex PCR, was used to amplify TCRbeta CDR3 regions from genomic DNA. In the source study's methods: The number of nucleated cells in each sample was estimated from the amplification of reference gene primers within the assay. Sequence reads were collapsed and filtered to measure the absolute abundance of every unique TCRbeta CDR3 rearrangement. For each sample, productive Simpson clonality was calculated as the square root of Simpson's diversity index across productive rearrangements. TCRdb holds this immuneACCESS table with in-frame rearrangements only. Some clones are missing; in checked studies, unresolved V genes explain under half, and the rest has no known cause. V, J and clone size reflect that table, while D and trimming were determined from the DNA. The sample has 250,000 to 300,000 clones on record, roughly 77% of them singletons. 3% to 3.5% of the sample lies in the top ten.

The collaborating institutions used their own protocols to collect whole blood in K2EDTA tubes. Collaborator samples were shipped for TCRbeta analysis as frozen whole blood, isolated PBMCs, or DNA extracted from either sample type. This receptor was identified in a woman aged 80 or older with acute or convalescent COVID-19. The chain was built from TRBV24-1 and TRBJ1-4; a tentative D match to TRBD1 spans 5 bases. Sequences were obtained from peripheral blood. CDR3 protein: CATLQGGEKLFF. The DNA sequence is TGTGCCACCCTGCAGGGTGGCGAAAAACTGTTTTTT.